This T cell receptor (beta chain) was recorded in a study of lymphopenia after photon versus proton radiotherapy. The method was immunoSEQ multiplex PCR; TCRdb's version includes in-frame clones alone and lacks a portion of them. Of 7,500 to 9,500 clones listed, 80% to 90% are singletons. Study findings and constraints: Post-nadir TCR diversity decline inversely tracked overall survival among those who died. After the lymphocyte nadir, photon-treated repertoires showed oligoclonal expansion, especially of CD8+ Temra cells.

About this clone: Its antigen is undetermined.

V lost 6 bases to trimming and J lost 0 bases, with 15 bases between them. The CDR3 sequence is 15 residues long. The germline V gene encodes CDR1 MNHEY and CDR2 SVGAGI. The material was peripheral blood, obtained from a patient treated with photon-based radiotherapy. V usage is TRBV6-5 and J usage is TRBJ2-7, with D possibly being TRBD1 or TRBD2 (7 bases each). The TCR was taken from a woman in her seventies with pancreatic cancer. This chain's CDR3 is CASRSPGGASYEQYF. The CDR3 DNA reads as TGTGCCAGCAGATCTCCAGGGGGGGCCTCCTACGAGCAGTACTTC.